The rows below give T cell receptor beta chains drawn from one sample of a study of blood T cell repertoires in COVID-19. This table comes from immunoSEQ multiplex PCR, and its TCRdb copy is limited to in-frame clones, with some not included. The sample holds about 86,000 clones; around 87% are singletons and the top ten take roughly 1.2%. Sequences were obtained from peripheral blood. The receptor set was obtained from a human donor in a cohort sampled during active COVID-19. Both conserved end residues are part of each CDR3. Fields, in order: CDR3 protein, CDR3 DNA, D gene, J gene, clone size, V gene. D genes are given only for firm matches. Some rows have no size entry. The others give once, few or many, or a class for an expanded clone.

CDR3 protein: CASSRDTNYGYTF; CDR3 DNA: TGCGCCAGCAGCAGGGACACAAACTATGGCTACACCTTC; D gene: -; J gene: TRBJ1-2; clone size: -; V gene: TRBV5-1
CDR3 protein: CASSLGDRVRDEQFF; CDR3 DNA: TGCGCCAGCAGCTTGGGTGACAGGGTTAGGGATGAGCAGTTCTTC; D gene: TRBD1; J gene: TRBJ2-1; clone size: -; V gene: TRBV5-1
CDR3 protein: CAWSVSWEETQYF; CDR3 DNA: TGTGCCTGGAGTGTAAGTTGGGAGGAGACCCAGTACTTC; D gene: -; J gene: TRBJ2-5; clone size: -; V gene: TRBV30
CDR3 protein: CASSEWAGNTIYF; CDR3 DNA: TGCGCCAGCAGTGAGTGGGCCGGAAACACCATATATTTT; D gene: -; J gene: TRBJ1-3; clone size: -; V gene: TRBV10-1
CDR3 protein: CASSLLNSNQPQHF; CDR3 DNA: TGTGCCAGCAGTTTACTAAATAGCAATCAGCCCCAGCATTTT; D gene: -; J gene: TRBJ1-5; clone size: -; V gene: TRBV27
CDR3 protein: CASSVGAGYNEQFF; CDR3 DNA: TGTGCCAGCAGCGTAGGGGCGGGGTACAATGAGCAGTTCTTC; D gene: -; J gene: TRBJ2-1; clone size: -; V gene: TRBV9
CDR3 protein: CASRPLRGSSYNEQFF; CDR3 DNA: TGTGCCAGTAGGCCCCTCCGGGGGAGCTCCTACAATGAGCAGTTCTTC; D gene: -; J gene: TRBJ2-1; clone size: once; V gene: TRBV19
CDR3 protein: CASSLAVLGQADIPREQYF; CDR3 DNA: TGCGCCAGCAGCTTGGCGGTCTTGGGGCAGGCAGACATCCCCCGCGAGCAGTACTTC; D gene: -; J gene: TRBJ2-7; clone size: -; V gene: TRBV5-1
CDR3 protein: CASSQIWAGVGNEQFF; CDR3 DNA: TGTGCCAGCAGCCAAATATGGGCGGGAGTCGGGAATGAGCAGTTCTTC; D gene: TRBD2; J gene: TRBJ2-1; clone size: -; V gene: TRBV3-1/TRBV3-2
CDR3 protein: CASSTRTGGPSNYGYTF; CDR3 DNA: TGTGCCAGCTCAACAAGGACAGGCGGACCCTCTAACTATGGCTACACCTTC; D gene: TRBD1; J gene: TRBJ1-2; clone size: -; V gene: TRBV18
CDR3 protein: CASSLVGGREAFF; CDR3 DNA: TGTGCCAGCAGCTTAGTAGGGGGAAGAGAAGCTTTCTTT; D gene: -; J gene: TRBJ1-1; clone size: -; V gene: TRBV11-2
CDR3 protein: CASSSTLFPSTDTQYF; CDR3 DNA: TGTGCCAGCAGTTCGACTCTATTCCCTAGCACAGATACGCAGTATTTT; D gene: -; J gene: TRBJ2-3; clone size: -; V gene: TRBV28
CDR3 protein: CASSSPGTSGRAYTGELFF; CDR3 DNA: TGTGCCAGCAGCTCGCCCGGGACTAGCGGGAGGGCCTACACCGGGGAGCTGTTTTTT; D gene: TRBD2; J gene: TRBJ2-2; clone size: once; V gene: TRBV7-9
CDR3 protein: CASNLAGTGNTEAFF; CDR3 DNA: TGTGCCAGCAACCTTGCCGGGACAGGGAACACTGAAGCTTTCTTT; D gene: TRBD1; J gene: TRBJ1-1; clone size: -; V gene: TRBV28
CDR3 protein: CASSPIAPDSGANVLTF; CDR3 DNA: TGTGCCAGCTCCCCTATAGCTCCCGACTCTGGGGCCAACGTCCTGACTTTC; D gene: -; J gene: TRBJ2-6; clone size: -; V gene: TRBV18
CDR3 protein: CSVSDRVDSYTF; CDR3 DNA: TGCAGCGTCTCAGACAGGGTCGATAGCTACACCTTC; D gene: TRBD1; J gene: TRBJ1-2; clone size: -; V gene: TRBV29-1
CDR3 protein: CASHFSGNTGELFF; CDR3 DNA: TGTGCCAGTCATTTCTCAGGGAACACCGGGGAGCTGTTTTTT; D gene: -; J gene: TRBJ2-2; clone size: -; V gene: TRBV28
CDR3 protein: CASSNSWQVGDTQYF; CDR3 DNA: TGTGCCAGCAGCAATAGCTGGCAAGTAGGAGATACGCAGTATTTT; D gene: -; J gene: TRBJ2-3; clone size: -; V gene: TRBV11-2
CDR3 protein: CASSEWPGVVYNEQFF; CDR3 DNA: TGTGCCAGCAGTGAATGGCCGGGGGTGGTCTACAATGAGCAGTTCTTC; D gene: -; J gene: TRBJ2-1; clone size: once; V gene: TRBV25-1
CDR3 protein: CASSSSGYPYNEQFF; CDR3 DNA: TGTGCCAGCAGCTCTAGCGGGTACCCGTACAATGAGCAGTTCTTC; D gene: TRBD2; J gene: TRBJ2-1; clone size: -; V gene: TRBV5-8
CDR3 protein: CASSLGGKETQYF; CDR3 DNA: TGTGCCAGCAGCTTGGGAGGGAAGGAGACCCAGTACTTC; D gene: -; J gene: TRBJ2-5; clone size: -; V gene: TRBV5-4
CDR3 protein: CASSSLTGTEAFF; CDR3 DNA: TGCGCCAGCAGCTCTCTAACGGGTACTGAAGCTTTCTTT; D gene: -; J gene: TRBJ1-1; clone size: -; V gene: TRBV5-1
CDR3 protein: CASTETGTPRGNEQFF; CDR3 DNA: TGCGCCAGCACCGAGACAGGGACCCCGAGAGGCAATGAGCAGTTCTTC; D gene: TRBD1; J gene: TRBJ2-1; clone size: -; V gene: TRBV10-2
CDR3 protein: CASSPKNTDRGASLQFF; CDR3 DNA: TGTGCCAGCTCACCAAAAAACACCGACAGGGGCGCCTCCTTGCAGTTCTTC; D gene: TRBD1; J gene: TRBJ2-1; clone size: -; V gene: TRBV18
CDR3 protein: CASSLTPGVGYEQYF; CDR3 DNA: TGTGCCAGCAGCTTGACCCCGGGAGTAGGGTACGAGCAGTACTTC; D gene: -; J gene: TRBJ2-7; clone size: -; V gene: TRBV7-2
CDR3 protein: CASSLLPTGQGGDGYTF; CDR3 DNA: TGCGCCAGCAGCCTCCTTCCCACGGGACAGGGCGGAGATGGCTACACCTTC; D gene: TRBD1; J gene: TRBJ1-2; clone size: -; V gene: TRBV4-1
CDR3 protein: CASSLSGQGKNGYTF; CDR3 DNA: TGTGCCAGCAGTCTCTCAGGACAGGGAAAGAATGGCTACACCTTC; D gene: TRBD1; J gene: TRBJ1-2; clone size: -; V gene: TRBV28
CDR3 protein: CAWSSGVRETQYF; CDR3 DNA: TGTGCCTGGAGTTCCGGGGTGCGAGAGACCCAGTACTTC; D gene: -; J gene: TRBJ2-5; clone size: once; V gene: TRBV30
CDR3 protein: CASRGQRLYGYTF; CDR3 DNA: TGTGCCAGCAGGGGACAGAGACTCTATGGCTACACCTTC; D gene: TRBD1; J gene: TRBJ1-2; clone size: -; V gene: TRBV6-5